The 10 T cell receptor beta chains below all came from one sample that was sequenced in a study of shared clonotypes between healthy human individuals. Here immunoSEQ multiplex PCR was the method, and the copy in TCRdb shows in-frame clones only, minus some. The sample includes about 1.4 million clones, about 96% of them seen just once. Source material: naive CD4+ T cells sorted from blood. Noted subset: CD45RA+ positively selected. Source of these receptors: a man aged 25-45 years in good health.

The V and J genes are TRBV6-6 and TRBJ2-7; 12 nucleotides align to TRBD2. Germline assignment: CDR1 MNHNY and CDR2 SVGAGI (reference sequence). V was clipped by 6 bases and J by 3 bases; unmatched bases: 6. There are 15 residues in the CDR3. CDR3 in amino acids: CASSGLAGNLYEQYF. The CDR3, as DNA: TGTGCCAGCAGCGGACTAGCGGGGAACCTCTACGAGCAGTACTTC.

The chain's CDR3 is CASSGTPRGNEQFF. The CDR3 DNA reads as TGTGCCAGCAGTGGGACCCCTAGGGGGAATGAGCAGTTCTTC. J is TRBJ2-1 and V is TRBV6-4; tentatively, D is TRBD1 (6 bases). The CDR3 consists of 14 residues. Germline V gene sequence: CDR1 MRHNA, CDR2 SNTAGT. Trimming took 4 bases from V and 7 from J, leaving 14 bases between them.

The chain joins TRBV18 to TRBJ2-5; 7 nucleotides agree with TRBD2. V dropped 6 bases and J dropped 7; count of bases not matched to a gene: 8. CDR3 length equals 13 residues. Germline loops: CDR1 KGHSH, CDR2 LQKENI. The DNA for the CDR3 is TGTGCCAGCTCCCCTGACTCGGGAGGGACCCAGTACTTC. Its protein is CASSPDSGGTQYF.

In its sample, this clone was seen once. The chain carries TRBV5-1 and TRBJ2-7, with 9 bases identical to TRBD1. V lost 4 bases and J lost 4; bases outside the gene matches: 6. The CDR3 sequence is 14 residues long. CDR1 SGHRS and CDR2 YFSETQ come from the germline V gene. CDR3 coding DNA: TGCGCCAGCAGCCAGGGACAGGGAACTTACGAGCAGTACTTC. Residues: CASSQGQGTYEQYF.

This sequence joins TRBV11-2 and TRBJ2-7, with D hard to call. The CDR3 covers 15 residues. From germline, CDR1 is SGHAT and CDR2 FQNNGV. Trimming pared 4 bases from V and 2 bases from J, leaving 15 bases between. The CDR3 is CASSSLLGSTYEQYF. CDR3 coding DNA: TGTGCCAGCAGCTCCTTACTGGGCTCAACCTACGAGCAGTACTTC.

The rearrangement links TRBV14 to TRBJ2-7, with D perhaps TRBD1 or TRBD2 (5 bases each). The CDR3 has 16 amino acids. Germline V gives CDR1 SGHDN, CDR2 FVKESK. V was shortened by 4 bases and J by 3 bases, with 19 bases between the two germline ends. The CDR3 region is CASSRTLPGPNYEQYF. The CDR3 DNA follows: TGTGCCAGCAGCCGCACCCTCCCGGGACCTAACTACGAGCAGTACTTC.

The chain couples TRBV6-1 to TRBJ1-5; perhaps TRBD1 as D (6 bases). The V and J ends lost 0 bases and 5 bases respectively, with 11 bases between them. This CDR3 contains 15 residues. Germline CDR1 reads MNHNS; CDR2 reads SASEGT. CDR3 DNA sequence: TGTGCCAGCAGTGAAGCGGGGGGGCTCGATCAGCCCCAGCATTTT. Residues: CASSEAGGLDQPQHF.

V gene TRBV21-1 combines with J gene TRBJ1-1; the DNA was not compared with TRBD1, the D call given in the table. TRBV21-1 is a pseudogene. CDR3 size: 17 residues. The chain's CDR3 is CASSRETPQGWDTEAFF. In DNA form, the CDR3 reads TGTGCCAGCAGCCGAGAGACCCCACAGGGTTGGGACACTGAAGCTTTCTTT.

The CDR3 loop reads CASSLDPGPYNEQFF. For the CDR3, the DNA is TGTGCCAGCAGCTTAGACCCGGGACCATACAATGAGCAGTTCTTC. The gene calls are TRBV11-1 and TRBJ2-1, with D perhaps assigned TRBD1 or TRBD2 (5 bases each). Between the trimmed V and J ends, which lost 1 base and 4 bases, there was a span of 11 bases. The CDR3 spans 15 residues. Germline V gene lookup returns CDR1 SGHAT and CDR2 FQDESV (reference sequence).

The chain employs TRBV7-6 and TRBJ2-2, with D perhaps TRBD1 (6 bases). The CDR3 covers 16 residues. Between the trimmed V and J ends, which lost 0 bases and 0 bases, there was a span of 8 bases. The germline V gene encodes CDR1 SGHVS and CDR2 FNYEAQ. CDR3: CASSLAGHANTGELFF. In DNA form, the CDR3 reads TGTGCCAGCAGCTTAGCGGGACATGCGAACACCGGGGAGCTGTTTTTT.